These 16 T cell receptor beta chains were all obtained from the same sample, sequenced in a study of blood T cells in healthy people across ages. A sample-barcoded 5' primer and a J-beta primer mix were used in a second PCR of about 7 to 11 cycles. One entry per CDR3 protein, called by TCRdb with MiXCR from the 5' RACE reads. This table holds hundreds of thousands of distinct CDR3 sequences, 53% found once. Sequenced input: blood. These receptors all stem from an elderly man in good health.

The gene calls are TRBV5-6 and TRBJ2-7; D call uncertain. V lost 4 bases to trimming and J lost 5 bases, with 13 bases between them. Germline CDR1 SGHDT, CDR2 YYEEEE. The CDR3 sequence is 13 residues long. The CDR3, as DNA: TGTGCCAGCAGCCAGACCCAGAACCACGAGCAGTACTTC. It is translated as CASSQTQNHEQYF.

The V call is TRBV20-1, the J call TRBJ2-1; 7 nucleotides line up with TRBD2. The CDR3 is made up of 16 amino acids. V gave up 3 bases and J gave up 4 bases; unmatched junction bases: 12. CDR1 and CDR2 from the germline V gene are DFQATT and SNEGSKA (reference sequence). CDR3 sequence: CSARDDRGSRYNEQFF. CDR3 DNA: TGCAGTGCTAGGGATGACCGCGGGAGTAGGTACAATGAGCAGTTCTTC.

This clonotype was observed once. The rearrangement links TRBV6-5 to TRBJ2-5, with D unclear. The CDR3 length is 12 residues. Germline loops: CDR1 MNHEY, CDR2 SVGAGI. The V and J ends lost 2 bases and 11 bases respectively, with 12 bases between them. CDR3 coding DNA: TGTGCCAGCAGTTACGCGTCTCCCCTGCAGTACTTC. As protein: CASSYASPLQYF.

The chain uses TRBV12-3 or TRBV12-4 and TRBJ1-2, with D unclear. Between the trimmed V and J ends, which lost 1 base and 5 bases, there was a span of 5 bases. This CDR3 has 12 residues. The CDR3: CASSLGRYGYTF. The CDR3, as DNA: TGTGCCAGCAGTTTAGGACGGTATGGCTACACCTTC.

V is TRBV12-3 or TRBV12-4 and J is TRBJ2-5; a possible D gene is TRBD2 (7 bases). This CDR3 region has 15 residues. The V and J ends lost 3 bases and 3 bases respectively, with 14 bases between them. CDR3 amino acids: CASSFGQGTKETQYF. The CDR3 region has the DNA TGTGCCAGCAGTTTCGGGCAGGGGACTAAAGAGACCCAGTACTTC.

This clonotype showed up just a few times. This chain links TRBV2 with TRBJ1-5; D gene uncertain. The CDR3 totals 14 residues. Germline CDR1 and CDR2: SNHLY and FYNNEI. With 5 bases removed from V and 11 bases from J, the gap between germline ends came to 19 bases. CDR3 loop: CASSSSNGISAQHF. The CDR3 DNA is TGTGCCAGCAGTTCGTCAAACGGTATATCGGCCCAGCATTTT.

This clonotype was recorded many times. The CDR3 nucleotides are TGTGCCAGCAGCCAAACCAATGAGCAGTTCTTC. The encoded protein is CASSQTNEQFF. V gene TRBV3-1 combines with J gene TRBJ2-1, with unresolved D. Germline CDR1 is LGHDT and CDR2 is YNNKEL (reference sequence). The CDR3 is 11 residues long. Trimming pared 2 bases from V and 6 bases from J, leaving 2 bases between.

This CDR3 is CASSGGGSGNTIYF. CDR3 nucleotides: TGCGCCAGCAGCGGCGGAGGGTCTGGAAACACCATATATTTT. The rearrangement joins TRBV5-1 to TRBJ1-3; D remains ambiguous. V was cut by 4 bases and J by 1 base, with 9 bases left in between. The germline V gene encodes CDR1 SGHRS and CDR2 YFSETQ. The length of the CDR3 is 14 residues.

The genes are TRBV29-1 and TRBJ2-7, with TRBD2 as a possible D gene (6 bases). V lost 3 bases and J lost 2, with 20 bases in between. CDR1 SQVTM and CDR2 ANQGSEA come from the germline V gene. CDR3 length: 16 residues. The CDR3 DNA sequence: TGCAGCGTTGATACATCTCGGCGGGGCCAGACCTACGAGCAGTACTTC. It specifies CSVDTSRRGQTYEQYF.

This clonotype was observed once. The chain employs TRBV3-1 and TRBJ1-2, with D possibly being TRBD1 (5 bases). The V and J ends lost 6 bases and 8 bases respectively, with 13 bases between them. The V gene's germline CDR1 is LGHDT and CDR2 YNNKEL (reference sequence). This CDR3 contains 12 residues. The chain's CDR3 is CASRKTARGYTF. The DNA for the CDR3 is TGTGCCAGCAGGAAGACAGCCCGCGGCTACACCTTC.

Only one count was recorded for this clonotype. The chain has TRBV20-1 and TRBJ2-2; no clear D. Trimming took off 0 bases at V and 12 bases at J, with 11 bases between the two ends. This CDR3 has 12 residues. The germline V gene encodes CDR1 DFQATT and CDR2 SNEGSKA (reference sequence). The CDR3 coding sequence is TGCAGTGCTAGAGATCCGCTAGGGCAGCTGTTTTTT. Residues: CSARDPLGQLFF.

The chain uses TRBV9 and TRBJ2-7; the match to TRBD2 covers 7 bases. The CDR3 covers 14 residues. CDR1 is SGDLS, CDR2 YYNGEE, per germline. With 0 bases clipped from V and 4 bases from J, the junction kept 4 bases outside the gene matches. CDR3 sequence reads: CASSVAPSGYEQYF. CDR3 nucleotide sequence: TGTGCCAGCAGCGTAGCTCCTAGCGGATACGAGCAGTACTTC.

This chain connects TRBV6-1 to TRBJ2-5, with D possibly called TRBD1 or TRBD2 (5 bases each). V lost 6 bases and J 11 bases, leaving 13 bases between the germline ends. Germline V gene lookup returns CDR1 MNHNS and CDR2 SASEGT. The CDR3 has 11 amino acids. The CDR3 protein is CASRGEIRQYF. The CDR3 bases are TGTGCCAGCAGGGGGGAAATTAGGCAGTACTTC.

Only a few counts were recorded for this clonotype. This chain uses TRBV5-1 with TRBJ2-1; 14 bases fit TRBD2. Germline CDR1 reads SGHRS; CDR2 reads YFSETQ. Trimming removed 4 bases from V and 4 bases from J; junction bases left unmatched: 7. This CDR3 is built from 17 residues. The CDR3 loop reads CASSTGTSGSRYNEQFF. CDR3 bases: TGCGCCAGCAGCACCGGGACTAGCGGGAGCAGATACAATGAGCAGTTCTTC.

V and J are TRBV7-9 and TRBJ1-5; D might be TRBD1 (5 bases). The germline CDR1 and CDR2 sequences are SEHNR and FQNEAQ (reference sequence). This CDR3 has 17 amino acids. Trimming stripped 0 bases from V and 2 bases from J, with 14 bases between. The CDR3 nucleotides are TGTGCCAGCAGCTTAGCCCCGACGGGGCTTGGCAATCAGCCCCAGCATTTT. The encoded protein is CASSLAPTGLGNQPQHF.

This clonotype was counted between two and nine times. This chain connects TRBV29-1 to TRBJ2-3; D possibly uses TRBD1 or TRBD2 (5 bases each). The CDR3 is 14 residues long. The V end was cut by 4 bases, the J end by 2 bases, with 13 bases between. Germline lookup yields CDR1 SQVTM and CDR2 ANQGSEA. Here the CDR3 reads CSVVRDPTTDTQYF. In DNA form, the CDR3 reads TGCAGCGTTGTCCGGGACCCCACCACAGATACGCAGTATTTT.